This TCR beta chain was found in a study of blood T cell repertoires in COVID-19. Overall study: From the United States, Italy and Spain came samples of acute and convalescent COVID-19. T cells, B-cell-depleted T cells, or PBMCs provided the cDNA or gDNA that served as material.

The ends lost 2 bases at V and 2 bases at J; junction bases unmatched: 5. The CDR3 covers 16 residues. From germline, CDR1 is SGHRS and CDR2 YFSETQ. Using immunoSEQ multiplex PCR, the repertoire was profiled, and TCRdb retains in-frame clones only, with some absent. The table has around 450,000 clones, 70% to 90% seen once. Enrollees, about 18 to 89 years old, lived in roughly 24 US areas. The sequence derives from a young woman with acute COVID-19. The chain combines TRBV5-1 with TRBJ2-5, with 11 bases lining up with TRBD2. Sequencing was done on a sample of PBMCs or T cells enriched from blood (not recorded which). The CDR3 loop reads CASSFGWTSGQETQYF. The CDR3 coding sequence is TGCGCCAGCAGCTTTGGGTGGACTAGCGGGCAAGAGACCCAGTACTTC.